This is a list of T cell receptor beta chains from one sample in a study of T cells in Graves' hyperthyroidism and ophthalmopathy. TCRdb fed the multiplex PCR reads into MiXCR, producing one record per CDR3 protein. This sample has 500,000 to 600,000 distinct CDR3 sequences, with around 50% found just once. Sequencing was carried out using peripheral blood or thyroid tissue (not recorded which). Receptor source: an adult woman with Graves' disease, either hyperthyroidism or ophthalmopathy (not recorded which). Both conserved end residues are part of each CDR3. Fields, in order: J gene, D gene, clone size, V gene, CDR3 DNA, CDR3 protein. The D gene is left open where the match is weak. The size field is filled for only some rows; it gives once, few, many or a size class.

J: TRBJ2-2; D: TRBD1; size: NA; V: TRBV7-8; DNA: TGTGCCAGCAGCAACGGACAGGGGGGGTTCGGGGAGCTGTTTTTT; CDR3: CASSNGQGGFGELFF
J: TRBJ1-5; D: TRBD1; size: NA; V: TRBV29-1; DNA: TGCACCCCGACCTTGACAGGGGAGCCCCAGCATTTT; CDR3: CTPTLTGEPQHF
J: TRBJ1-4; D: NA; size: NA; V: TRBV29-1; DNA: TGCAGCTTCCGCGGCGGAGAAAAACTGTTTTTT; CDR3: CSFRGGEKLFF
J: TRBJ2-7; D: TRBD2; size: few; V: TRBV9; DNA: TGTGCCAGCAGCCAACAGGTGGCTAGCGGGCTATTATTC; CDR3: CASSQQVASGLLF
J: TRBJ2-7; D: NA; size: NA; V: TRBV20-1; DNA: TGCAGTGCTAGGATCAACAGGGTATCAGACTTC; CDR3: CSARINRVSDF
J: TRBJ1-1; D: TRBD1; size: many; V: TRBV12-3/TRBV12-4; DNA: TGTGCCAGCGTATCGGGACAGGGGGCCGAAACTGAAGCTTTCTTT; CDR3: CASVSGQGAETEAFF
J: TRBJ1-1; D: NA; size: NA; V: TRBV10-2; DNA: TGCGCCAGCAGTGATTACAGCAGGGGACTCACGGAAGCTTTCTTT; CDR3: CASSDYSRGLTEAFF
J: TRBJ1-6; D: NA; size: many; V: TRBV15; DNA: TGTGCCACCAGCAGGGTAGGGGATTCACCCCTCCACTTT; CDR3: CATSRVGDSPLHF
J: TRBJ2-7; D: NA; size: many; V: TRBV9; DNA: TGTGCCAGCAGCGTAGAAGTAGGGTACCCCTACGAGCAGTACTTC; CDR3: CASSVEVGYPYEQYF
J: TRBJ1-4; D: NA; size: many; V: TRBV20-1; DNA: TGCAGTGCTAGAGGTGATAATGAAAAACTGTTTTTT; CDR3: CSARGDNEKLFF
J: TRBJ2-7; D: NA; size: few; V: TRBV7-9; DNA: TGTGCCAGCAGTTACGGGGTCAGGAGGGTCGAGCAGTACTTC; CDR3: CASSYGVRRVEQYF
J: TRBJ1-1; D: NA; size: few; V: TRBV29-1; DNA: TGCAGCGTTGAAAGCGGCAACACTGAAGCTTTCTTT; CDR3: CSVESGNTEAFF
J: TRBJ2-2; D: NA; size: many; V: TRBV10-3; DNA: TGTGCCATCAGTGCTCGGCAGGCCGGGGAGCTGTTTTTT; CDR3: CAISARQAGELFF
J: TRBJ1-5; D: NA; size: once; V: TRBV7-2; DNA: TGTGCCAGCAGCGCACGCCCGGACGTGTGGATTTATAGCAATCAGCCCCAGCATTTT; CDR3: CASSARPDVWIYSNQPQHF
J: TRBJ2-5; D: TRBD2; size: NA; V: TRBV24-1; DNA: TGTGCCAGCAGTGACACGCGCGGGGGATACCAAGAGACCCAGTACTTC; CDR3: CASSDTRGGYQETQYF
J: TRBJ2-5; D: NA; size: many; V: TRBV7-2; DNA: TGTGCCAGCAGCTTAGGCGCCAGGGTAGAGACCCAGTACTTC; CDR3: CASSLGARVETQYF
J: TRBJ1-4; D: TRBD1; size: few; V: TRBV4-1; DNA: TGCGCCAGCAGCGAGAGGGACAGGGATGGTGAAAAACTGTTTTTT; CDR3: CASSERDRDGEKLFF
J: TRBJ2-7; D: TRBD2; size: NA; V: TRBV2; DNA: TGTGCCAGCATGCTTCTAGCGGCACAATCCTACGAGCAGTACTTC; CDR3: CASMLLAAQSYEQYF
J: TRBJ2-7; D: NA; size: NA; V: TRBV2; DNA: TGTGCCAGCAGTGAAGGGGGGCAGAACTACGAGCAGTACTTC; CDR3: CASSEGGQNYEQYF
J: TRBJ1-2; D: NA; size: NA; V: TRBV10-3; DNA: NA; CDR3: CAICSAYTRDTSGDDGYTF
J: TRBJ1-4; D: TRBD1; size: NA; V: TRBV10-3; DNA: TGTGCCATCGGCGGGGGAGGCACGGCAGGGGGTGAAAAACTGTTTTTT; CDR3: CAIGGGGTAGGEKLFF
J: TRBJ1-2; D: TRBD1; size: many; V: TRBV20-1; DNA: TGCAGTGCTAAGACAGGGTCCAGTTTCTACACCTTC; CDR3: CSAKTGSSFYTF
J: TRBJ1-1; D: TRBD1; size: few; V: TRBV10-3; DNA: TGTGCCATCAGATTAGGACAGGGAGCGAACACTGAAGCTTTCTTT; CDR3: CAIRLGQGANTEAFF
J: TRBJ1-2; D: NA; size: many; V: TRBV11-2; DNA: TGTGCCAGCAGCTCTACGCGGCGGGACTATGGCTACACCTTC; CDR3: CASSSTRRDYGYTF